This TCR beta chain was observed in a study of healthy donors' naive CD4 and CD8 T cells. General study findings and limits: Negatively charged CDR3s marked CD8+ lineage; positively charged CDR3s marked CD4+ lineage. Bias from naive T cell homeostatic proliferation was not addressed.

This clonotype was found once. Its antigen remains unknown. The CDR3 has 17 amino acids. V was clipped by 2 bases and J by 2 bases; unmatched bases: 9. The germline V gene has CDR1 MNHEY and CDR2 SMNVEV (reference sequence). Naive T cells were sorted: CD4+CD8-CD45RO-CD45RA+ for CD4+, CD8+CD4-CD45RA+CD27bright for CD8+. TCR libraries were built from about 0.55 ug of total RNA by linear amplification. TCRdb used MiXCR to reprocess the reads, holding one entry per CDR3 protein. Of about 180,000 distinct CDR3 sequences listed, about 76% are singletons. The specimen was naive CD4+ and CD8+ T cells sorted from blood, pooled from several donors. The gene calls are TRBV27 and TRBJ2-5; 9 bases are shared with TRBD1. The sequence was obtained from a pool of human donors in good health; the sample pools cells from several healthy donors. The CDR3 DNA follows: TGTGCCAGCAGTTTAAATCGTCCCGGGACAGGGCAAGAGACCCAGTACTTC. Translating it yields CASSLNRPGTGQETQYF.